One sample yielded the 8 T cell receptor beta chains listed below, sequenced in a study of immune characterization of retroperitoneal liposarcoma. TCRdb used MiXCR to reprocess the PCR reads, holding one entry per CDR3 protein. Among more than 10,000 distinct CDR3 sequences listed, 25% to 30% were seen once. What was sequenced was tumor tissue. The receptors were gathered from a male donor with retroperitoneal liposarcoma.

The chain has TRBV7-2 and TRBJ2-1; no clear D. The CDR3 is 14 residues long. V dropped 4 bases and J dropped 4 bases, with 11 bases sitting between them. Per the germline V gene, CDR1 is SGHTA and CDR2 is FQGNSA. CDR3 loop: CASSSPGQYNEQFF. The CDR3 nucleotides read TGTGCCAGCAGCTCCCCCGGCCAATACAATGAGCAGTTCTTC. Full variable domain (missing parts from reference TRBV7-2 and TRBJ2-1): GAGVSQSPSNKVTEKGKDVELRCDPISGHTALYWYRQSLGQGLEFLIYFQGNSAPDKSGLPSDRFSAERTGGSVSTLTIQRTQQEDSAVYLCASSSPGQYNEQFFGPGTRLTVL.

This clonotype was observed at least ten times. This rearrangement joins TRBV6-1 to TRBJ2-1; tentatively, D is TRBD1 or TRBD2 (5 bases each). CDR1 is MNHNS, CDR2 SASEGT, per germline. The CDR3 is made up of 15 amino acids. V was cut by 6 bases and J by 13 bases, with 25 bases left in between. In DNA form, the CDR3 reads TGTGCCAGCAGCGACCACATACTGCAATCCGGGGCCCAGTTCTTC. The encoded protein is CASSDHILQSGAQFF.

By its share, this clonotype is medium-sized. CDR3 nucleotide sequence: TGTGCCAGCAGTTCCGCAGGGTTGGGACAGAACACTGAAGCTTTCTTT. It translates to CASSSAGLGQNTEAFF. The rearrangement uses TRBV6-1 and TRBJ1-1; D is perhaps TRBD1 (6 bases). This CDR3 is 16 amino acids long. The V end was cut by 5 bases, the J end by 1 base, with 17 bases between. Germline V CDR1 and CDR2: MNHNS, SASEGT.

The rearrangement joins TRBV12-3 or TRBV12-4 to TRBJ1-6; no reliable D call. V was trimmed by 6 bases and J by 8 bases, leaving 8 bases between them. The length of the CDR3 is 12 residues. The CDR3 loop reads CASRSSYSPLHF. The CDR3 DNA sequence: TGTGCCAGCAGATCCTCGTATTCACCCCTCCACTTT.

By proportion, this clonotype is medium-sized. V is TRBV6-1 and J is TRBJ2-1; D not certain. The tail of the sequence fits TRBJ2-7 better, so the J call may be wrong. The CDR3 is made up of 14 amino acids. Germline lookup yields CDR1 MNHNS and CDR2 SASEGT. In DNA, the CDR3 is TGTGCCAGCAGTGACCAGCCGATTGGTTACGAGCAGTACTTC. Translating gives CASSDQPIGYEQYF.

The CDR3 DNA is TGTGCCAGCAGCTTAGCAGGGGGCGAGCAGTACTTC. This codes for CASSLAGGEQYF. The genes are TRBV7-9 and TRBJ2-7; possible D gene TRBD1, 6 bases. Germline V CDR1 and CDR2: SEHNR, FQNEAQ (reference sequence). The CDR3 totals 12 residues. With 0 bases removed from V and 6 bases from J, the gap between germline ends came to 6 bases.

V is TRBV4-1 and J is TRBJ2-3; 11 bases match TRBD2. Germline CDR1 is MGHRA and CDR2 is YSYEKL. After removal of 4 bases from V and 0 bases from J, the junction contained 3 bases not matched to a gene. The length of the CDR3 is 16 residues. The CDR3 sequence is CASSLRLAGSTDTQYF. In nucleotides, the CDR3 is TGCGCCAGCAGCCTCCGACTAGCGGGAAGCACAGATACGCAGTATTTT.

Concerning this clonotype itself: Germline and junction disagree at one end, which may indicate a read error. The CDR3 reads CAIAGNTGERFF. In DNA, the CDR3 is TGTGCCATTGCAGGGAACACCGGTGAGCGGTTTTTT. The rearrangement links TRBV27 to TRBJ2-2, with a possible D match to TRBD1 (5 bases). The CDR3 sequence is 12 residues long. Germline CDR1 is MNHEY and CDR2 is SMNVEV (reference sequence).